The T cell receptor beta chain under discussion was sequenced for a study of early T cells in non-severe SARS-CoV-2 infection listed by TCRdb under 2021. Looking at the study overall: Because TCR sequencing was done on bulk RNA from unsorted whole blood, the alpha and beta chains could not be paired. Points the paper makes about the study in general: Matching against VDJdb was skewed toward anti-spike CD8 responses, likely underestimated virus-specific expansions, and missed private and CD4 specificities.

The sample holds many counts of this clonotype. The target of this receptor is not known. Nothing much larger sits one base from this clone, and base qualities are not available. To prepare the library, 5' RACE was applied. Sequencing took place on a NextSeq 500. To correct for sequencing error and PCR bias, the TCR library protocol tagged individual cDNA molecules with unique molecular identifiers. Both TCR alpha and beta chains were sequenced, and tight co-correlation was observed between alpha and beta sequence abundances in each sample. As for the authors' bioinformatics: Decombinator V4 was used to perform V gene, J gene and CDR3 annotation of TCR sequences. Expanded TCRs were defined as changing significantly between any two time points under a Poisson model with p below 0.0001. TCR abundances were normalised to the total number of TCRs sequenced per sample and expressed as counts per million. TRAV1-2 paired with TRAJ12, TRAJ20 or TRAJ33 defined MAIT TCRs, while TRAV10 paired with TRAJ18 defined iNKT TCRs. VDJdb, accessed on 1 November 2021, was searched for TCRs annotated for CMV, EBV and SARS-CoV-2, and TCRs annotated for more than one antigen were excluded. TCRdb took the public reads, trimmed them with fastp at Q25, ran MiXCR for clone calling and kept in-frame beta chains. Under each unique CDR3 protein, matching rows form one entry showing the most common genes and DNA. What appears here as the V and J calls and clone size reflects TCRdb's work, not the paper's. Here the sample has about 92,000 distinct CDR3 sequences; 12% to 15% occur a single time. Jointly, the top ten make up 5% to 7% of the sample.

Deletion took 3 bases off V and 2 bases off J, with a span of 4 bases between the germline ends. Per the germline V gene, KGHSH is the CDR1 and LQKENI is the CDR2. Reading from cysteine to phenylalanine, the CDR3 counts 12 amino acids. The read is trimmed to its CDR3 DNA, 36 bases read in frame from base 1. A case-control design nested within a healthcare worker cohort in London, UK, was used, with weekly nasopharyngeal swab PCR tests and blood sampling performed. Healthcare workers were recruited during the week of the UK lockdown, between 23 and 31 March 2020, and followed weekly for up to roughly 15 weeks.

The sample taken for sequencing was whole blood. This receptor was taken from an adult who was a healthcare worker with PCR-confirmed SARS-CoV-2 infection or an uninfected control (not recorded which). The V and J genes are TRBV18 and TRBJ2-5, with the D gene too uncertain to name. The DNA sequence follows: TGTGCCAGCTCACCTCAGCAAGAGACCCAGTACTTC. Translated, this gives CASSPQQETQYF. Reference TRBV18 and TRBJ2-5 genes cover what lies past the CDR3, so the full variable domain is NAGVMQNPRHLVRRRGQEARLRCSPMKGHSHVYWYRQLPEEGLKFMVYLQKENIIDESGMPKERFSAEFPKEGPSILRIQQVVRGDSAAYFCASSPQQETQYFGPGTRLLVL.